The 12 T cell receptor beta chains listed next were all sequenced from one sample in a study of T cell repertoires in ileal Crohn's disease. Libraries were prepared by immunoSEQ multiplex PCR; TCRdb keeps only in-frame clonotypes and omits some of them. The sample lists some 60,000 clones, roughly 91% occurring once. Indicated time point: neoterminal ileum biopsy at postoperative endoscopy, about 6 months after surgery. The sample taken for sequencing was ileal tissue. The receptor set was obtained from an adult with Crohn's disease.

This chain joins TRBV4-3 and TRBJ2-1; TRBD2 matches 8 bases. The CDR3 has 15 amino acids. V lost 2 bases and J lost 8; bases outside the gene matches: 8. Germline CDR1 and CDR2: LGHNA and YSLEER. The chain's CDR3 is CASSQRSGRTDEQFF. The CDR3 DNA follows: TGCGCCAGCAGCCAACGGAGCGGGAGAACCGATGAGCAGTTCTTC.

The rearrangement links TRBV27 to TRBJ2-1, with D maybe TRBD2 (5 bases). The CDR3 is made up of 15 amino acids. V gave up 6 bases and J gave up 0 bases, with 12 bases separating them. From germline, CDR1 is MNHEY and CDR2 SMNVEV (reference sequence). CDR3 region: CASRRGISSYNEQFF. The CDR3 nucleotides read TGTGCCAGCAGAAGAGGGATTAGCTCCTACAATGAGCAGTTCTTC.

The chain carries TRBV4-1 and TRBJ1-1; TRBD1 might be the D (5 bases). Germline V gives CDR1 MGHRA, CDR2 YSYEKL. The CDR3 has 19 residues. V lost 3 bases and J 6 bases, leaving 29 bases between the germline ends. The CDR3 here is CASSQVGRQGGVGKAEAFF. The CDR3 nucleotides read TGCGCCAGCAGCCAGGTCGGGAGGCAGGGAGGGGTTGGTAAGGCTGAAGCTTTCTTT.

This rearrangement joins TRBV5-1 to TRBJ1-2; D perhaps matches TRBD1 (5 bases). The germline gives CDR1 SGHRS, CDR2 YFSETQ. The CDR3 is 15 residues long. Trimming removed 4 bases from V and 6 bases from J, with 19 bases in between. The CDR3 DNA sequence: TGCGCCAGCAGCACGGGTGGGGCGGCGAGCGATGGCTACACCTTC. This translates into CASSTGGAASDGYTF.

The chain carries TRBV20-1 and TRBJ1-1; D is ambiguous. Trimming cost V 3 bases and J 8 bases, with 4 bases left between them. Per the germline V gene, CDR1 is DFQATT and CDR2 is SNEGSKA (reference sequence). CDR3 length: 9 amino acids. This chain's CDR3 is CSASTEAFF. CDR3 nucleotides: TGCAGTGCTAGTACAGAAGCTTTCTTT.

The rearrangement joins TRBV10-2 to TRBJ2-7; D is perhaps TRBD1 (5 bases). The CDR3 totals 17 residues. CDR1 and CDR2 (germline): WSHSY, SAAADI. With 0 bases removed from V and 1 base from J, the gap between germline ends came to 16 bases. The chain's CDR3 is CASSESITSGQSYEQYV. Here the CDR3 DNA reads TGCGCCAGCAGTGAGTCGATTACGTCAGGGCAATCCTACGAGCAGTACGTC.

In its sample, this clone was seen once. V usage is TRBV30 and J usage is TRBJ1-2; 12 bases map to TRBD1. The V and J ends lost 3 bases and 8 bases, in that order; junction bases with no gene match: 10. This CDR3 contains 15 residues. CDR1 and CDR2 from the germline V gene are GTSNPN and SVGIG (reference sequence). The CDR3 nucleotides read TGTGCCTGGAGGAGTAGGGGACAGGGGGCGCAAGGCTACACCTTC. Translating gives CAWRSRGQGAQGYTF.

The CDR3 nucleotides are TGCGCCAGCAGCCAAGACGCGGGAGCCCCTTACAATGAGCAGTTCTTC. This sequence encodes CASSQDAGAPYNEQFF. The chain couples TRBV4-1 to TRBJ2-1; 7 bases fit TRBD2. Trimming at V came to 0 bases and at J to 4 bases, leaving 6 bases not matched to a gene. CDR3 length: 16 residues. Germline V gives CDR1 MGHRA, CDR2 YSYEKL.

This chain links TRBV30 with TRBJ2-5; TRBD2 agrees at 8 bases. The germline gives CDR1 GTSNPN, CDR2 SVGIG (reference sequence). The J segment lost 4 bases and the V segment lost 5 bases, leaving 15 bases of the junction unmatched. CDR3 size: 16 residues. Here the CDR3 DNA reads TGTGCCTGGGAACGGCAGTCAGCGGGAGTGGGAGAGACCCAGTACTTC. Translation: CAWERQSAGVGETQYF.

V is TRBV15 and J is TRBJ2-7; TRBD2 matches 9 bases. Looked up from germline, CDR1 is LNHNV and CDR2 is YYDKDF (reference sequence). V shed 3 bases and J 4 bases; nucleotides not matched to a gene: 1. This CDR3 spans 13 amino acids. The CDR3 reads CATSRGLAYEQYF. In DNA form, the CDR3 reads TGTGCCACCAGCAGGGGACTAGCTTACGAGCAGTACTTC.

The CDR3 sequence: CASSLVGGGTDTQYF. CDR3 coding DNA: TGTGCCAGCAGCTTAGTAGGGGGTGGCACAGATACGCAGTATTTT. This chain joins TRBV7-9 and TRBJ2-3; the D gene is possibly TRBD1 (6 bases). Germline CDR1 SEHNR, CDR2 FQNEAQ (reference sequence). Trimming stripped 1 base from V and 1 base from J, with 9 bases between. This CDR3 contains 15 residues. The full variable domain, in which reference TRBV7-9 and TRBJ2-3 provide the parts outside the CDR3, is DTGVSQNPRHKITKRGQNVTFRCDPISEHNRLYWYRQTLGQGPEFLTYFQNEAQLEKSRLLSDRFSAERPKGSFSTLEIQRTEQGDSAMYLCASSLVGGGTDTQYFGPGTRLTVL.

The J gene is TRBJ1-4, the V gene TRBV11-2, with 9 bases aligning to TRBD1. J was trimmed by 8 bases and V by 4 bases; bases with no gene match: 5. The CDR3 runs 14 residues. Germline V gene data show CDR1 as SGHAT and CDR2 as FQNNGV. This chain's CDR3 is CASSSSGTGEKLFF. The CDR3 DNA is TGTGCCAGCAGCTCATCAGGGACAGGGGAAAAACTGTTTTTT.